Shown below are 21 T cell receptor beta chains from a single sample sequenced in a study of blood T cell repertoires in COVID-19. The data were produced by immunoSEQ multiplex PCR, yet TCRdb's version contains in-frame clones alone and is incomplete. The profile shows 280,000 or so clones, 85% to 90% of them singletons. The sequenced sample was peripheral blood. These receptors were taken from a human donor in a cohort sampled during active COVID-19.

The V and J genes are TRBV6-5 and TRBJ1-2; 8 bases align to TRBD1. After removal of 6 bases from V and 3 bases from J, the junction contained 6 bases not matched to a gene. The CDR3 consists of 14 residues. The germline CDR1 and CDR2 sequences are MNHEY and SVGAGI. CDR3 coding DNA: TGTGCCAGCAGGGACAGGGTGAAGGACTATGGCTACACCTTC. This encodes CASRDRVKDYGYTF.

This clone was picked up one time. One end of the junction fails to match germline, which may point to a read error. The V call is TRBV6-2 or TRBV6-3, the J call TRBJ2-7; 10 bases fit TRBD1. In germline, CDR1 is MNHEY, CDR2 SVGEGT. The CDR3 covers 14 residues. In DNA, the CDR3 is TGTGCCAGCAGTCGTCCGGACAGGGGGAAGAGGGTGGACTTC. It codes for CASSRPDRGKRVDF.

CDR3 sequence (DNA): TGCGCCAGCAGTCCGGCTGCGGGGGTGAATCAGCCCCAGCATTTT. It yields the protein CASSPAAGVNQPQHF. V gene TRBV4-3 combines with J gene TRBJ1-5, with D possibly matching TRBD1 (5 bases). Germline loops: CDR1 LGHNA, CDR2 YSLEER. The CDR3 contains 15 residues. The V end lost 6 bases, the J end lost 4 bases, and 16 bases lay between the germline ends.

The rearrangement links TRBV10-1 to TRBJ2-1, with 10 bases aligning to TRBD2. Unmatched junction bases numbered 5, after V lost 0 bases and J lost 6 bases. Looked up from germline, CDR1 is WNHNN and CDR2 is SYGVQD (reference sequence). The CDR3 is made up of 16 amino acids. The CDR3 DNA reads TGCGCCAGCAGTGAGTCGATACTAGCGGGACTCAATGAGCAGTTCTTC. This translates into CASSESILAGLNEQFF.

The chain is built from TRBV9 and TRBJ1-6; maybe TRBD1 (5 bases). The CDR3 loop spans 15 amino acids. CDR1 and CDR2 from the germline V gene are SGDLS and YYNGEE. Trimming stripped 3 bases from V and 6 bases from J, with 13 bases between. This chain's CDR3 is CASSAQGQGNSPLHF. The CDR3 DNA reads TGTGCCAGCAGCGCTCAGGGTCAGGGTAATTCACCCCTCCACTTT. Together with reference TRBV9 and TRBJ1-6, the CDR3 gives the full variable domain: DSGVTQTPKHLITATGQRVTLRCSPRSGDLSVYWYQQSLDQGLQFLIQYYNGEERAKGNILERFSAQQFPDLHSELNLSSLELGDSALYFCASSAQGQGNSPLHFGNGTRLTVT.

CDR3 region: CASGLNNYGYTF. The CDR3 DNA reads as TGTGCCAGCGGACTGAATAACTATGGCTACACCTTC. The rearrangement links TRBV27 to TRBJ1-2; D unresolved. The CDR3 length is 12 residues. Germline-derived CDR1 and CDR2 are MNHEY and SMNVEV (reference sequence). V shed 8 bases and J shed 1 base, with 8 bases lying between them.

This clone was observed a handful of times. The V and J genes are TRBV2 and TRBJ2-1; maybe TRBD1 (5 bases). V was pared by 9 bases and J by 6 bases, with 15 bases between. The germline V gene encodes CDR1 SNHLY and CDR2 FYNNEI. The CDR3 has 13 amino acids. For the CDR3, the DNA is TGTGCCAGTCCAAGGGGTGCGGTCAATGAGCAGTTCTTC. Its translation is CASPRGAVNEQFF.

J is TRBJ2-1 and V is TRBV5-1; TRBD1 matches at 8 bases. The V and J ends lost 7 bases and 4 bases, in that order; junction bases with no gene match: 7. Germline V gene lookup returns CDR1 SGHRS and CDR2 YFSETQ. The CDR3 runs 14 residues. The CDR3 bases are TGCGCCAGCTCGGGACAGGAAATATACAATGAGCAGTTCTTC. Amino acids: CASSGQEIYNEQFF.

The CDR3, as DNA: TGTGCCAGCAGCGGACAGGGAGCGGGAGTAAATGAGCAGTTCTTC. Residues: CASSGQGAGVNEQFF. V usage is TRBV9 and J usage is TRBJ2-1; a weak D match, TRBD2 (8 bases). In germline, CDR1 is SGDLS, CDR2 YYNGEE. Trimming pared 3 bases from V and 7 bases from J, leaving 17 bases between. This CDR3 has 15 residues.

V usage is TRBV24-1 and J usage is TRBJ2-1; 8 nucleotides match TRBD2. Trimming cost V 5 bases and J 6 bases; bases outside gene matches: 14. CDR3 length: 17 amino acids. From germline, CDR1 is KGHDR and CDR2 SFDVKD. CDR3 nucleotide sequence: TGTGCCACCAGTGCACTGGGCGCCGGGAGGGCCAGCAATGAGCAGTTCTTC. Amino acids: CATSALGAGRASNEQFF.

This clone came up a few times. The chain joins TRBV7-2 to TRBJ2-1, with 9 bases lining up with TRBD2. The CDR3 spans 14 residues. V shed 4 bases and J 8 bases; nucleotides not matched to a gene: 6. The germline gives CDR1 SGHTA, CDR2 FQGNSA. The CDR3 reads CASSSGLAVDEQFF. CDR3 bases: TGTGCCAGCAGCTCGGGACTAGCTGTCGATGAGCAGTTCTTC.

The J gene is TRBJ1-5, the V gene TRBV5-8, with D hard to call. Germline V gene sequence: CDR1 SGHTS, CDR2 YDEGEE. V was shortened by 1 base and J by 5 bases, with 19 bases between the two germline ends. The CDR3 has 17 residues. The CDR3 DNA reads as TGTGCCAGCAGCTTGTGGTCAGCAGCGGTAGCGGATCAGCCCCAGCATTTT. This encodes CASSLWSAAVADQPQHF.

The V gene is TRBV9, the J gene TRBJ2-1; no definite D call. V was cut by 3 bases and J by 4 bases, with 8 bases left in between. CDR1 SGDLS and CDR2 YYNGEE come from the germline V gene. This CDR3 region has 13 residues. The CDR3 spells CASSATTYNEQFF. In nucleotides, the CDR3 is TGTGCCAGCAGCGCAACGACATACAATGAGCAGTTCTTC. Based on the CDR3 plus reference TRBV9 and TRBJ2-1, the full variable domain is DSGVTQTPKHLITATGQRVTLRCSPRSGDLSVYWYQQSLDQGLQFLIQYYNGEERAKGNILERFSAQQFPDLHSELNLSSLELGDSALYFCASSATTYNEQFFGPGTRLTVL.

The chain is built from TRBV2 and TRBJ1-4; 8 bases align to TRBD1. CDR1 SNHLY and CDR2 FYNNEI come from the germline V gene. J was trimmed by 8 bases and V by 4 bases; bases with no gene match: 6. This CDR3 region has 14 residues. CDR3 loop: CASSGDRGREKLFF. The CDR3 bases are TGTGCCAGCAGTGGCGACAGGGGACGCGAAAAACTGTTTTTT. The variable domain in full, with the rest retrieved from reference TRBV2 and TRBJ1-4, is EPEVTQTPSHQVTQMGQEVILRCVPISNHLYFYWYRQILGQKVEFLVSFYNNEISEKSEIFDDQFSVERPDGSNFTLKIRSTKLEDSAMYFCASSGDRGREKLFFGSGTQLSVL.

V gene TRBV27 combines with J gene TRBJ2-5; TRBD2 might be the D (5 bases). This CDR3 contains 12 residues. With 5 bases removed from V and 5 bases from J, the gap between germline ends came to 9 bases. The germline CDR1 and CDR2 sequences are MNHEY and SMNVEV (reference sequence). The DNA of the CDR3 is TGTGCCAGCAGTCAGGACTTTGAGACCCAGTACTTC. This codes for CASSQDFETQYF.

A note on this clone: The sample carries other DNA sequences with the same CDR3. The chain is built from TRBV18 and TRBJ2-2, with D maybe TRBD1 (6 bases). In germline, CDR1 is KGHSH, CDR2 LQKENI. This CDR3 is 15 amino acids long. Trimming removed 2 bases from V and 0 bases from J, with 7 bases in between. CDR3 in amino acids: CASSPGTPNTGELFF. The CDR3 DNA is TGTGCCAGCTCACCAGGGACACCGAACACCGGGGAGCTGTTTTTT.

V usage is TRBV9 and J usage is TRBJ1-6, with 8 bases matching TRBD1. CDR1 and CDR2 from the germline V gene are SGDLS and YYNGEE. The V segment lost 4 bases and the J segment 5 bases; nucleotides outside the gene matches: 5. The length of the CDR3 is 15 residues. The CDR3 DNA reads TGTGCCAGCAGCCGGACAGGGAACGATAATTCACCCCTCCACTTT. Its translation is CASSRTGNDNSPLHF. The entire variable domain, with the rest obtained from reference TRBV9 and TRBJ1-6, is as follows: DSGVTQTPKHLITATGQRVTLRCSPRSGDLSVYWYQQSLDQGLQFLIQYYNGEERAKGNILERFSAQQFPDLHSELNLSSLELGDSALYFCASSRTGNDNSPLHFGNGTRLTVT.

The chain joins TRBV30 to TRBJ2-7; a possible D gene is TRBD2 (6 bases). CDR3 length: 14 residues. Germline CDR1 and CDR2: GTSNPN and SVGIG (reference sequence). V lost 4 bases and J 6 bases, leaving 19 bases between the germline ends. This CDR3 is CAWTMGGYASEQYF. CDR3 nucleotides: TGTGCCTGGACTATGGGGGGTTACGCTAGCGAGCAGTACTTC.

A remark on this clone: The junction departs from the called germline gene at one end, perhaps through a read error. The V call is TRBV5-8, the J call TRBJ1-2, with TRBD1 as a possible D gene (6 bases). CDR1 SGHTS and CDR2 YDEGEE come from the germline V gene. The CDR3 has 12 residues. The CDR3 region is CASSSGTNVGDF. CDR3 DNA: TGTGCCAGCAGCTCGGGGACAAACGTTGGAGACTTC.

The chain is built from TRBV5-6 and TRBJ2-3; 7 bases map to TRBD2. Trimming took 4 bases from V and 4 from J; bases not matched to a gene: 15. Germline CDR1 SGHDT, CDR2 YYEEEE. This CDR3 comprises 17 residues. The CDR3 DNA reads TGTGCCAGCAGCAAGGCTAGCGGAGCCTACGGGCCAGATACGCAGTATTTT. This encodes CASSKASGAYGPDTQYF.

This clone was detected only a few times. The same CDR3 can be traced to other DNA sequences in this sample. This chain's CDR3 is CASSYDRGLTEAFF. CDR3 DNA sequence: TGTGCCAGCAGTTACGACAGGGGGCTCACTGAAGCTTTCTTT. The V and J genes are TRBV6-5 and TRBJ1-1, with 10 bases matching TRBD1. V shed 2 bases, J shed 4 bases, and the junction held 1 base outside the gene matches. Germline V gene sequence: CDR1 MNHEY, CDR2 SVGAGI. CDR3 size: 14 residues.